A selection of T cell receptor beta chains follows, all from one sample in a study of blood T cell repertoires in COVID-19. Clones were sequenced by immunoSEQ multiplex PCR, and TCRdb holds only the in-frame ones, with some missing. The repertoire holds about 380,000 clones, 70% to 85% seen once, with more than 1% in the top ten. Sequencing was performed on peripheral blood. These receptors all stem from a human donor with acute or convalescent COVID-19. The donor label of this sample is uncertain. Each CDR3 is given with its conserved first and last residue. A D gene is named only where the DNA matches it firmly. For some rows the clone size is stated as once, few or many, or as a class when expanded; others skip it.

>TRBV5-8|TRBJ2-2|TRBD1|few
CASSRQGLGTGELFF
TGTGCCAGCAGCCGACAGGGCCTAGGTACCGGGGAGCTGTTTTTT
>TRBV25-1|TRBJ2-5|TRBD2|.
CASSEYRRGGSETQYF
TGTGCCAGCAGTGAATATAGACGGGGGGGCTCGGAGACCCAGTACTTC
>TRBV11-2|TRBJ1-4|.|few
CASSFRYGGLFF
TGTGCCAGCAGCTTCCGGTACGGAGGACTGTTTTTT
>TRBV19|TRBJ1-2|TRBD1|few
CASSIRGRDGYTF
TGTGCCAGTAGTATCAGGGGGAGAGATGGCTACACCTTC
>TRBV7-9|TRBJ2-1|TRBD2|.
CASRPWTSGEGEQFF
TGTGCCAGCAGGCCATGGACTAGCGGTGAAGGGGAGCAGTTCTTC
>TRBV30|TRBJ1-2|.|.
CARELRPNYGYTF
TGTGCGAGGGAATTAAGACCTAACTATGGCTACACCTTC
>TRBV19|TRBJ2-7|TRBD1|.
CASSDRARYEQYF
TGTGCCAGTAGCGACAGGGCCCGCTACGAGCAGTACTTC
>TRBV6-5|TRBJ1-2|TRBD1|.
CASSRQGVDYGYTF
TGTGCCAGCAGCCGACAGGGGGTAGACTATGGCTACACCTTC
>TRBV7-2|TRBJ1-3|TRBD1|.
CASSFPGQGNTIYF
TGTGCCAGCAGCTTCCCGGGACAGGGAAACACCATATATTTT
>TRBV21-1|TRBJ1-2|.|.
CASSNRTGDIGGYTF
TGTGCCAGCAGCAACAGGACAGGGGACATCGGTGGCTACACCTTC
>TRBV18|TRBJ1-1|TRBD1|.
CASSLGQDKTEAFF
TGTGCCAGCTCACTGGGACAGGACAAGACTGAAGCTTTCTTT
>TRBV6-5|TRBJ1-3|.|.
CASLQGSGNTIYF
TGTGCCAGCCTACAGGGATCTGGAAACACCATATATTTT
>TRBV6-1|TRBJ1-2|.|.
CASSDSGHRYGGYTF
TGTGCCAGCAGTGATTCCGGCCACCGGTACGGGGGCTACACCTTC
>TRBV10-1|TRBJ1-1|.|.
CASSDRGRNTEAFF
TGCGCCAGCAGTGACAGGGGAAGGAACACTGAAGCTTTCTTT
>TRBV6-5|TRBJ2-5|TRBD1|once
CASRTGGAGETQYF
TGTGCCAGCAGGACAGGGGGCGCTGGCGAGACCCAGTACTTC
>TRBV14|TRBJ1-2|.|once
CASRQAGYGYTF
TGTGCCAGCAGACAGGCTGGATATGGCTACACCTTC
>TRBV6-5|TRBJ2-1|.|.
CASSYSYASSYNEQFF
TGTGCCAGCAGTTACTCGTACGCGAGCTCCTACAATGAGCAGTTCTTC
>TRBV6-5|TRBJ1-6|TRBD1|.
CASSRDRGFSPLHF
TGTGCCAGCTCTCGGGACAGGGGATTTTCACCCCTCCACTTT
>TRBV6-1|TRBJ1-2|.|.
CASSEGLGRASYGYTF
TGTGCCAGCAGTGAGGGTTTGGGGAGGGCATCCTATGGCTACACCTTC
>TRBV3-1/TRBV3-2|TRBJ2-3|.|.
CASTPRGQDTQYF
TGTGCCAGCACCCCAAGGGGCCAGGATACGCAGTATTTT
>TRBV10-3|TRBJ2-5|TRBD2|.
CAINRSPGLQETQYF
TGTGCCATCAATCGGTCCCCGGGACTACAGGAGACCCAGTACTTC
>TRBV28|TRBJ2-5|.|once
CASSLWQGQETQYF
TGTGCCAGCAGTTTATGGCAGGGGCAAGAGACCCAGTACTTC
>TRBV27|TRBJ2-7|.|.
CASSLYRSASGGYEQYF
TGTGCCAGCAGTTTATACCGGAGTGCCTCCGGGGGCTACGAGCAGTACTTC
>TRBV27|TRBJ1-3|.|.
CASKIRDSGNTIYF
TGTGCCAGCAAAATCCGGGACTCTGGAAACACCATATATTTT